Below, 9 T cell receptor beta chains from the same sample are listed, as sequenced in a study of T cells in Graves' hyperthyroidism and ophthalmopathy. The TCR beta CDR3 regions underwent amplification using RNA transcripts as the source. HTBI primers were employed in a first-round RT-PCR of the TCR CDR3. TCRdb reprocessed the multiplex PCR reads with MiXCR, giving one entry per CDR3 protein. This table holds some 270,000 distinct CDR3 sequences, about 24% found once. The sample was blood. The source is a middle-aged woman with Graves' ophthalmopathy.

This clonotype was picked up many times. V is TRBV6-1 and J is TRBJ2-2; 10 nucleotides align to TRBD1. V gave up 8 bases and J gave up 2 bases; unmatched junction bases: 8. Germline values: CDR1 MNHNS, CDR2 SASEGT. This CDR3 contains 16 residues. The CDR3 nucleotides read TGTGCCAGCCTCGCGCGACAGGGGGCTAACACCGGGGAGCTGTTTTTT. Amino acid sequence: CASLARQGANTGELFF.

This chain joins TRBV20-1 and TRBJ1-5; 8 nucleotides match TRBD1. The V gene end was trimmed by 2 bases and the J gene end by 7 bases; junction bases not matched to a gene: 10. The CDR3 extends over 15 amino acids. Germline CDR1 is DFQATT and CDR2 is SNEGSKA (reference sequence). CDR3 sequence reads: CSARKARGLAQPQHF. The CDR3, as DNA: TGCAGTGCTAGAAAAGCCAGGGGGCTTGCGCAGCCCCAGCATTTT.

Ten or more counts support this clonotype. The V and J genes are TRBV19 and TRBJ2-5; TRBD1 aligns across 7 bases. CDR1 is LNHDA and CDR2 is SQIVND in the germline V gene (reference sequence). With 0 bases clipped from V and 4 bases from J, the junction kept 5 bases outside the gene matches. The CDR3 extends over 15 amino acids. The CDR3 spells CASSIDGTVGETQYF. CDR3 DNA sequence: TGTGCCAGTAGTATAGATGGGACAGTGGGAGAGACCCAGTACTTC.

This clonotype was detected once. V is TRBV12-3 or TRBV12-4 and J is TRBJ2-7, with 7 bases matching TRBD1. The CDR3 runs to 14 residues. V lost 5 bases and J lost 4; bases outside the gene matches: 8. The CDR3 nucleotides are TGTGCCAGCAGTCGGGGACAGTGGATATACGAGCAGTACTTC. Its translation is CASSRGQWIYEQYF.

With regard to this clonotype: One base away lies a much larger clone, so this may be a sequencing read error. V usage is TRBV20-1 and J usage is TRBJ1-5, with a weak D call TRBD1 (5 bases). The CDR3 sequence is 13 residues long. V gave up 5 bases and J gave up 3 bases, with 11 bases separating them. Germline CDR1 is DFQATT and CDR2 is SNEGSKA (reference sequence). CDR3 region: CSAHDSFNQPQHF. CDR3 bases: TGCAGTGCTCATGACAGTTTCAATCAGCCCCAGCATTTT.

This clonotype showed up just once. The chain uses TRBV4-1 and TRBJ2-7; no reliable D call. The CDR3 is 12 amino acids. CDR1 and CDR2 (germline): MGHRA, YSYEKL. Trimming took 0 bases from V and 3 from J, leaving 3 bases between them. The CDR3 spells CASSQDYYEQYV. The CDR3 bases are TGCGCCAGCAGCCAAGATTACTACGAGCAGTACGTC.

This clonotype was seen ten or more times. The V call is TRBV30, the J call TRBJ1-1; D unclear. Trimming cost V 7 bases and J 5 bases, with 17 bases left between them. CDR1 and CDR2 from the germline V gene are GTSNPN and SVGIG (reference sequence). This CDR3 has 13 residues. CDR3 loop: CAYFVWETTEAFF. The CDR3 DNA reads as TGTGCCTATTTTGTTTGGGAAACGACTGAAGCTTTCTTT.

This clonotype has more than one count but fewer than ten. As the CDR3 is not closed by the conserved phenylalanine or tryptophan, this likely results from a read error. The chain joins TRBV18 to TRBJ1-1; 9 bases align to TRBD1. Germline CDR1 and CDR2: KGHSH and LQKENI. This CDR3 is 14 amino acids long. CDR3 DNA sequence: TGTGCCAGCTCGGCGACAGGGGGGAACGCTGAAGCTTTCTCT. Protein: CASSATGGNAEAFS.

In this sample, this clonotype turned up many times. The chain has TRBV24-1 and TRBJ1-3; no firm D call. The germline V gene encodes CDR1 KGHDR and CDR2 SFDVKD. The germline V and J ends were trimmed by 0 bases and 3 bases, with 8 bases remaining between them. The CDR3 totals 15 residues. CDR3 bases: TGTGCCACCAGTGATTTGGGTGGGGATGGAAACACCATATATTTT. Protein: CATSDLGGDGNTIYF.